The 2 T cell receptor beta chains reported below all come from one sample, sequenced in a study of identical twins. MiXCR, applied by TCRdb to the 5' RACE reads, yields one record per CDR3 protein. The table records around 450,000 distinct CDR3 sequences, 12% to 15% of them present only once. These data are also associated with another study on yellow fever vaccine responses in identical twins.

Sequencing was done on a sample of CD4+ T cells sorted from blood. These receptors originate from a woman between 18 and 29 years old in good health.

This clonotype was observed at least ten times. The V and J genes are TRBV29-1 and TRBJ2-5; D is ambiguous. With 5 bases removed from V and 2 bases from J, the gap between germline ends came to 6 bases. The CDR3 loop spans 11 amino acids. Looked up from germline, CDR1 is SQVTM and CDR2 is ANQGSEA. The CDR3 loop reads CSVQRQETQYF. In DNA, the CDR3 is TGCAGCGTTCAACGGCAAGAGACCCAGTACTTC. Based on the CDR3 plus reference TRBV29-1 and TRBJ2-5, the full variable domain is SAVISQKPSRDICQRGTSLTIQCQVDSQVTMMFWYRQQPGQSLTLIATANQGSEATYESGFVIDKFPISRPNLTFSTLTVSNMSPEDSSIYLCSVQRQETQYFGPGTRLLVL.

The chain combines TRBV12-3 or TRBV12-4 with TRBJ2-2; D gene uncertain. The CDR3 extends over 14 amino acids. The V end lost 7 bases, the J end lost 3 bases, and 12 bases lay between the germline ends. The chain's CDR3 is CASTLLVHTGELFF. CDR3 bases: TGTGCCAGCACCCTCCTCGTACACACCGGGGAGCTGTTTTTT.